Below, one T cell receptor (beta chain) is given with its context. Its antigen is as yet unknown. This entry belongs to a study of cytomegalovirus exposure and HLA in healthy donors. The V gene lost 0 bases and the J gene lost 2 bases, with 14 bases spanning the gap. Germline V gene sequence: CDR1 LNHNV, CDR2 YYDKDF (reference sequence). The CDR3 is made up of 16 amino acids. Whole-study findings and limits: According to a later analysis, donors in an Asian-associated ancestry cluster reportedly had fewer N-insertions than the roughly 660-donor mean.

PCR primers comprised 60 Vbeta and 13 Jbeta primers. Using immunoSEQ multiplex PCR, the repertoire was profiled, and TCRdb retains in-frame clones only, with some absent. This sample has some 270,000 clones; around 90% occur once, and the top ten carry about 1.7%. The sequenced sample was PBMCs. The TCR comes from a girl aged 2-9 years in good health and CMV-seronegative. The chain links TRBV15 to TRBJ2-7; TRBD2 might be the D (5 bases). DNA of the CDR3: TGTGCCACCAGCAGAGATGGGTCCCCGAGGGCCTACGAGCAGTACTTC. Translation gives CATSRDGSPRAYEQYF.